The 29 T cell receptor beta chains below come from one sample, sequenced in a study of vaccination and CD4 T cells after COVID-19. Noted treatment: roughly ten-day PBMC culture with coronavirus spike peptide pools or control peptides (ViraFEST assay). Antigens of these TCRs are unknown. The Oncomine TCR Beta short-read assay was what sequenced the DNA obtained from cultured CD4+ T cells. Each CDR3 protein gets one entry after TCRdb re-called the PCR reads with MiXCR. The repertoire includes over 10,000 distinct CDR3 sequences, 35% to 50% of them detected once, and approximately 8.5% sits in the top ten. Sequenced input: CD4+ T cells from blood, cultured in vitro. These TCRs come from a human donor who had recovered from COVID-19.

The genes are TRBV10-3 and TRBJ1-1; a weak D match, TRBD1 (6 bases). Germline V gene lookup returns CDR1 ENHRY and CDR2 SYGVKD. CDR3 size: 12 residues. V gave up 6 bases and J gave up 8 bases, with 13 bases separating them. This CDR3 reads CAIRSTGREAFF. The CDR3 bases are TGTGCCATCAGGTCGACAGGTCGAGAAGCTTTCTTT.

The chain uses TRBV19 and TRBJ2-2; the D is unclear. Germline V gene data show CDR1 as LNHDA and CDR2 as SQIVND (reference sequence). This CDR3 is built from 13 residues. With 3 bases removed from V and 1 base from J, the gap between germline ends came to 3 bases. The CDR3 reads CASSIQNTGELFF. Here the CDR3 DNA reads TGTGCCAGTAGTATTCAGAACACCGGGGAGCTGTTTTTT.

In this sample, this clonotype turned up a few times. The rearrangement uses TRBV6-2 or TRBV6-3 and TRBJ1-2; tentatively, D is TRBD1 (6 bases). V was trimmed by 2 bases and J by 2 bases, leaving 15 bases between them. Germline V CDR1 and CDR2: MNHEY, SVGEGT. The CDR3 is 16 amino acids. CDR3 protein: CASSYPRRGRNYGYTF. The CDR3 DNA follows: TGTGCCAGCAGTTACCCGCGTCGGGGGCGAAACTATGGCTACACCTTC.

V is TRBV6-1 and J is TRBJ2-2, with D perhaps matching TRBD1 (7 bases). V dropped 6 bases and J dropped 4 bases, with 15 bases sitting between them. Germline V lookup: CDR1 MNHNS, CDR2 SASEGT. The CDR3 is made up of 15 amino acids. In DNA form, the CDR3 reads TGTGCCAGCAGACGACAGGGACTTCCCACCGGGGAGCTGTTTTTT. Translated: CASRRQGLPTGELFF.

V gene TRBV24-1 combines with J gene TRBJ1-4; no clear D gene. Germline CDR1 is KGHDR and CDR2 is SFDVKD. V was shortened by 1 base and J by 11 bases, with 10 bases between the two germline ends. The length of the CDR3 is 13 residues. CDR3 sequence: CATSDFPGGKLFF. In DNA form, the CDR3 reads TGTGCCACCAGTGATTTCCCCGGAGGGAAACTGTTTTTT.

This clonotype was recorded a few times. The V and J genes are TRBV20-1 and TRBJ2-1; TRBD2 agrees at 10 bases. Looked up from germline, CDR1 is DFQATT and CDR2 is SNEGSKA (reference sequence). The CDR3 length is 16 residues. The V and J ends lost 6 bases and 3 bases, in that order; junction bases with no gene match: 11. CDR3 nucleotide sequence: TGCAGTGCCGTTATTAGCGGGGGGCAGAGCTACAATGAGCAGTTCTTC. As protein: CSAVISGGQSYNEQFF.

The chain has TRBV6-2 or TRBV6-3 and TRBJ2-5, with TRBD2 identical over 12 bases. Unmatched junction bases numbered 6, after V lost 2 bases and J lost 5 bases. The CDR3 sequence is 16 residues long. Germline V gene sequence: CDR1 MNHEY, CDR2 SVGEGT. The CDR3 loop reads CASSYRLAGVLETQYF. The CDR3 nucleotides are TGTGCCAGCAGTTACCGACTAGCGGGGGTCCTTGAGACCCAGTACTTC.

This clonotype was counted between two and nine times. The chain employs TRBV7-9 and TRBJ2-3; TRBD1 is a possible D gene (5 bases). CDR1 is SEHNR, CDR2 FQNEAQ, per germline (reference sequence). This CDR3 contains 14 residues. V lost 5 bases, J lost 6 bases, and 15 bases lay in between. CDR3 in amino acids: CASSPRQIPDTQYF. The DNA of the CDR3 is TGTGCCAGCAGCCCCCGACAGATTCCGGATACGCAGTATTTT.

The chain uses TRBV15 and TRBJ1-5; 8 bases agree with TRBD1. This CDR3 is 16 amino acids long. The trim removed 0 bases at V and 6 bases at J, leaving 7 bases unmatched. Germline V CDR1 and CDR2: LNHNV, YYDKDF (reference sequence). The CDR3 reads CATSREDRVGGQPQHF. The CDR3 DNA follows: TGTGCCACCAGCAGAGAGGACAGGGTAGGCGGTCAGCCCCAGCATTTT.

The CDR3, as DNA: TGTGCCAGCAGCCCCGACAGAGTCAGATCACCCCTCCACTTT. Protein sequence: CASSPDRVRSPLHF. The chain is built from TRBV7-8 and TRBJ1-6, with D possibly TRBD1 on 5 matching bases. V gave up 5 bases and J gave up 10 bases, with 15 bases separating them. Germline V CDR1 and CDR2: SGHVS, FQNEAQ. The CDR3 length is 14 residues. The full variable domain, in which reference TRBV7-8 and TRBJ1-6 provide the parts outside the CDR3, is GAGVSQSPRYKVAKRGQDVALRCDPISGHVSLFWYQQALGQGPEFLTYFQNEAQLDKSGLPSDRFFAERPEGSVSTLKIQRTQQEDSAVYLCASSPDRVRSPLHFGNGTRLTVT.

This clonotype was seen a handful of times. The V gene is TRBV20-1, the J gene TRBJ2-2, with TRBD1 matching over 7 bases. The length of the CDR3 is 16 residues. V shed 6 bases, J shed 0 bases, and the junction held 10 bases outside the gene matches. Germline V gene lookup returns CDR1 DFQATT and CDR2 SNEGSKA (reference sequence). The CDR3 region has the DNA TGCAGTGCCCACACAGGGACAGCCACGAACACCGGGGAGCTGTTTTTT. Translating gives CSAHTGTATNTGELFF.

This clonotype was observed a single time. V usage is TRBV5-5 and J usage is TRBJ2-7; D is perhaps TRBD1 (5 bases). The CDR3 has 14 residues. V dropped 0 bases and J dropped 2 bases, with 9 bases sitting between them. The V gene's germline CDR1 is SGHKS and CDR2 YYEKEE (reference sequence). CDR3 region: CASSLVPGTYEQYF. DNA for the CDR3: TGTGCCAGCAGCTTGGTTCCAGGGACCTACGAGCAGTACTTC.

DNA for the CDR3: TGTGCCAGCAGCTTCGGTGCAGCGGCAGATACGCAGTATTTT. It specifies CASSFGAAADTQYF. The gene calls are TRBV7-2 and TRBJ2-3; tentatively, D is TRBD2 (5 bases). Germline loops: CDR1 SGHTA, CDR2 FQGNSA. V lost 3 bases to trimming and J lost 4 bases, with 11 bases between them. The CDR3 length is 14 residues.

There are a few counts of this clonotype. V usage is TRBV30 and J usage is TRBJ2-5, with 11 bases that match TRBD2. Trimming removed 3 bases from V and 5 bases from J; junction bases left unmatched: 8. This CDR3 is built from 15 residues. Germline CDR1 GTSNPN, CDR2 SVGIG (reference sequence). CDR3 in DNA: TGTGCCTGGAGGGAAATAGCGGGAGGGAGGGAGACCCAGTACTTC. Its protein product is CAWREIAGGRETQYF.

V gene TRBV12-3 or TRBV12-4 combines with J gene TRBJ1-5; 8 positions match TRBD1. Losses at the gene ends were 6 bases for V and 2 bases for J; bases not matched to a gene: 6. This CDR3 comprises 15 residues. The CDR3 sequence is CASRPPGQGNQPQHF. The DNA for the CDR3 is TGTGCCAGCAGGCCTCCGGGACAGGGCAATCAGCCCCAGCATTTT.

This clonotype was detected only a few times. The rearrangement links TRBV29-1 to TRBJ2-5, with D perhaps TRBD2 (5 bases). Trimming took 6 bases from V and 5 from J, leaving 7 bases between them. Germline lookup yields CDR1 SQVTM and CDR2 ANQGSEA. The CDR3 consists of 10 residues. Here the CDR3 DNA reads TGCAGCGTCCGAGGGGAGACCCAGTACTTC. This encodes CSVRGETQYF.

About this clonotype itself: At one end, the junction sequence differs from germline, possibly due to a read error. DNA of the CDR3: TGCGCCACCAGTAAGGGGACTAGCGGGAGTGATGAGCAGTTCTTC. Encoded protein: CATSKGTSGSDEQFF. The chain recombines TRBV10-2 with TRBJ2-1; 14 bases agree with TRBD2. The CDR3 length is 15 residues. The germline V gene encodes CDR1 WSHSY and CDR2 SAAADI.

This CDR3 is CASSSGQPAGYTF. The CDR3 nucleotides read TGCGCCAGCAGTTCCGGCCAACCGGCTGGCTACACCTTC. The V and J genes are TRBV5-1 and TRBJ1-2; D call uncertain. CDR3 length equals 13 residues. The germline V and J ends were trimmed by 5 bases and 7 bases, with 15 bases remaining between them. Germline-derived CDR1 and CDR2 are SGHRS and YFSETQ.

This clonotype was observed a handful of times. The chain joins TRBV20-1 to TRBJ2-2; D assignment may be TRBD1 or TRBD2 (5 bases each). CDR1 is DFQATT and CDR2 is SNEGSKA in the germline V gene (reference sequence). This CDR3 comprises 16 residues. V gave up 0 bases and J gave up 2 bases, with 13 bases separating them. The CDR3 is CSARETGQVNTGELFF. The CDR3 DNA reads TGCAGTGCTAGAGAAACGGGGCAGGTTAACACCGGGGAGCTGTTTTTT.

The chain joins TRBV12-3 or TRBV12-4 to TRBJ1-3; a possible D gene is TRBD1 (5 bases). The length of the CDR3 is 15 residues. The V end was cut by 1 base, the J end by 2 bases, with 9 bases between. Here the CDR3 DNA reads TGTGCCAGCAGTTTAGGGGGCAGTCCTGGAAACACCATATATTTT. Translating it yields CASSLGGSPGNTIYF.

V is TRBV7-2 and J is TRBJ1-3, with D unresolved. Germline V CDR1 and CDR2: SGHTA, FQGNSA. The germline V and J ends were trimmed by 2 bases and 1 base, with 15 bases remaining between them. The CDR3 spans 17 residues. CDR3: CASSLSSVGRSGNTIYF. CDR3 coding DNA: TGTGCCAGCAGCTTATCTTCGGTCGGGAGGTCTGGAAACACCATATATTTT. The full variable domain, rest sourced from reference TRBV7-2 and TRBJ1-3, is GAGVSQSPSNKVTEKGKDVELRCDPISGHTALYWYRQSLGQGLEFLIYFQGNSAPDKSGLPSDRFSAERTGGSVSTLTIQRTQQEDSAVYLCASSLSSVGRSGNTIYFGEGSWLTVV.

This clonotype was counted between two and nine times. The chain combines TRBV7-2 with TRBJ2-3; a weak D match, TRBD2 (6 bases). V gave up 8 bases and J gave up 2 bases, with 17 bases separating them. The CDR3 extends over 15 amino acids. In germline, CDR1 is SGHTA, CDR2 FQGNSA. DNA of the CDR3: TGTGCCAGCGCGGTTGCGAAGCGGGCCACAGATACGCAGTATTTT. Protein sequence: CASAVAKRATDTQYF.

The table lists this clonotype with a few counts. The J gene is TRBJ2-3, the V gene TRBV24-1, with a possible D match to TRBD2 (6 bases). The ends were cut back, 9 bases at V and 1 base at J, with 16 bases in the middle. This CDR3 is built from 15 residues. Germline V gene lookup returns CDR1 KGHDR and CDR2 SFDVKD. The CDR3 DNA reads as TGTGCCACCGCCTTCGGGAGACCGGGCACAGATACGCAGTATTTT. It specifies CATAFGRPGTDTQYF.

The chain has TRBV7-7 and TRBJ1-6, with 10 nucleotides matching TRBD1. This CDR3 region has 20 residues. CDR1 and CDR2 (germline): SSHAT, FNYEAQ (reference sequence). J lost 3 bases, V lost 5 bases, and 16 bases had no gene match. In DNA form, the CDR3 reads TGTGCCAGCAGCCCTGAACCGGGACAGGGGATTTTTCTCTATAATTCACCCCTCCACTTT. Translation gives CASSPEPGQGIFLYNSPLHF.

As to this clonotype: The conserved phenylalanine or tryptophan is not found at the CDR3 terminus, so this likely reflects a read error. CDR3 nucleotides: TGCAGTGCTTACCCCGGCGATAATTCACCCCTCCACTCT. It translates to CSAYPGDNSPLHS. The chain uses TRBV20-1 and TRBJ1-6; D is ambiguous. Trimming pared 5 bases from V and 5 bases from J, leaving 10 bases between. There are 13 residues in the CDR3. Per germline, CDR1 DFQATT and CDR2 SNEGSKA (reference sequence).

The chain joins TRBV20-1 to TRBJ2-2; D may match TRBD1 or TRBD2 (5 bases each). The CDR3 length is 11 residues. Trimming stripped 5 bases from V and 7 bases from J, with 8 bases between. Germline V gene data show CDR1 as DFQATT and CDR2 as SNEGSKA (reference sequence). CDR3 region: CSAGGYGELFF. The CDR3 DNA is TGCAGTGCTGGGGGTTACGGGGAGCTGTTTTTT.

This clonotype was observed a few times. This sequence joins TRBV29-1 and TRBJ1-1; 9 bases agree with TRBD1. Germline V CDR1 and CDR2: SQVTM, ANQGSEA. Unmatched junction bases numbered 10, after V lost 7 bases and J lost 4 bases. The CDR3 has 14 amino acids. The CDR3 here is CSAGAQTGGTEAFF. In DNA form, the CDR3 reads TGCAGCGCTGGGGCCCAGACAGGGGGCACTGAAGCTTTCTTT.

DNA of the CDR3: TGCGCCAGCAGCCAAGATGTTGCGGGGGGGCTGCAAGAGCAGTTCTTC. Its translation: CASSQDVAGGLQEQFF. V is TRBV4-3 and J is TRBJ2-1; 9 positions match TRBD2. Trimming at V came to 0 bases and at J to 10 bases, leaving 10 bases not matched to a gene. The CDR3 spans 16 residues. The germline gives CDR1 LGHNA, CDR2 YSLEER.

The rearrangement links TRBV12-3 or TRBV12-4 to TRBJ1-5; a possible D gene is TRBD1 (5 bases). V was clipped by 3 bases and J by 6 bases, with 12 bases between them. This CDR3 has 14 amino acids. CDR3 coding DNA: TGTGCCAGCAGTTTGGCCAACAGGATTCAGCCCCAGCATTTT. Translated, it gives CASSLANRIQPQHF.